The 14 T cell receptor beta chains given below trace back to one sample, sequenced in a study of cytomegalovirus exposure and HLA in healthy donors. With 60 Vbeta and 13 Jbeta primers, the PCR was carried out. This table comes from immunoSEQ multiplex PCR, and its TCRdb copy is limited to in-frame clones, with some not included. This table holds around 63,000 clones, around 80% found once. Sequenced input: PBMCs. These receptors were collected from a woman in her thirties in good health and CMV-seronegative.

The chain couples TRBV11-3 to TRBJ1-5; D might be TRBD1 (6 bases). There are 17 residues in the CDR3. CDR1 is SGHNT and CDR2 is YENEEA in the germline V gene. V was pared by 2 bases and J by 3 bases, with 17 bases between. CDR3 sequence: CASSLRQDSVNNQPQHF. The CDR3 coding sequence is TGTGCCAGCAGCTTAAGGCAGGACAGCGTCAACAATCAGCCCCAGCATTTT.

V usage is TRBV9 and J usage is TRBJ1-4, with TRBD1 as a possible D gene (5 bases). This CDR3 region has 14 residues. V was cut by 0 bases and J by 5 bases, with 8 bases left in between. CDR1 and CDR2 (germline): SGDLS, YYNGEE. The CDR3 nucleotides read TGTGCCAGCAGCGTAGGCTCAGGGAATGAAAAACTGTTTTTT. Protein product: CASSVGSGNEKLFF. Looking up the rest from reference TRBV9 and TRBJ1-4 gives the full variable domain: DSGVTQTPKHLITATGQRVTLRCSPRSGDLSVYWYQQSLDQGLQFLIQYYNGEERAKGNILERFSAQQFPDLHSELNLSSLELGDSALYFCASSVGSGNEKLFFGSGTQLSVL.

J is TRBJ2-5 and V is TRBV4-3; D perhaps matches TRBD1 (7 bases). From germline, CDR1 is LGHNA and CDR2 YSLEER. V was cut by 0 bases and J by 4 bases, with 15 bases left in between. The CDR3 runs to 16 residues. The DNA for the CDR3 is TGCGCCAGCAGCCAAGATTGGGGGGACAGTGGAGAGACCCAGTACTTC. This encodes CASSQDWGDSGETQYF.

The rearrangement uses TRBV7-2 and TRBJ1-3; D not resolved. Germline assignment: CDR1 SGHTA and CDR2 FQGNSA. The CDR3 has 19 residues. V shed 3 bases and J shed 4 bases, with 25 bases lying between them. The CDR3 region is CASSLSRRESSPPGNTIYF. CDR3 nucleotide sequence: TGTGCCAGCAGCTTGAGCAGGAGGGAGTCTTCCCCCCCGGGAAACACCATATATTTT.

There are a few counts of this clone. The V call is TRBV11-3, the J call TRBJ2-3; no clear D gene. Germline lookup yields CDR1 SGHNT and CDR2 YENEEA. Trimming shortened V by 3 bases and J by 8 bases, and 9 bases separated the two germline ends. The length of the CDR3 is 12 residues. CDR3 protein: CASSFPGGTQYF. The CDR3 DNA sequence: TGTGCCAGCAGCTTCCCCGGCGGTACGCAGTATTTT. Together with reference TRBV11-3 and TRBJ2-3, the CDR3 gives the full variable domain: EAGVVQSPRYKIIEKKQPVAFWCNPISGHNTLYWYLQNLGQGPELLIRYENEEAVDDSQLPKDRFSAERLKGVDSTLKIQPAELGDSAVYLCASSFPGGTQYFGPGTRLTVL.

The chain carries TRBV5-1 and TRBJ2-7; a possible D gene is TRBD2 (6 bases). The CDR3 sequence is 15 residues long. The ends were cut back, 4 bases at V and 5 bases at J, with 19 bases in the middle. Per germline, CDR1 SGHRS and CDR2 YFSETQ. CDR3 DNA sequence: TGCGCCAGCAGCCCGGGGGTTGTGGGGGAAAACGAGCAGTACTTC. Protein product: CASSPGVVGENEQYF. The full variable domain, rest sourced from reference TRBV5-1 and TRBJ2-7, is KAGVTQTPRYLIKTRGQQVTLSCSPISGHRSVSWYQQTPGQGLQFLFEYFSETQRNKGNFPGRFSGRQFSNSRSEMNVSTLELGDSALYLCASSPGVVGENEQYFGPGTRLTVT.

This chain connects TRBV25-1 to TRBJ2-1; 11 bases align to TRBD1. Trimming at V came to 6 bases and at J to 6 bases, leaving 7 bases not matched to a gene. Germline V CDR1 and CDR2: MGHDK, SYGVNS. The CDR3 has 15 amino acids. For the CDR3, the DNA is TGTGCCAGCAGCGTTATTGGGACAGGGGGCAATGAGCAGTTCTTC. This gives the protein CASSVIGTGGNEQFF.

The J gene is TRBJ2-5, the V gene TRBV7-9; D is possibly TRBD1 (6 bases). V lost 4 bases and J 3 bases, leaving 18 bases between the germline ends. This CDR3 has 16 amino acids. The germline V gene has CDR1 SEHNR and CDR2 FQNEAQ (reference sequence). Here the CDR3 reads CASSSPTGAREETQYF. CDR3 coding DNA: TGTGCCAGCAGCTCCCCGACAGGCGCTAGGGAAGAGACCCAGTACTTC.

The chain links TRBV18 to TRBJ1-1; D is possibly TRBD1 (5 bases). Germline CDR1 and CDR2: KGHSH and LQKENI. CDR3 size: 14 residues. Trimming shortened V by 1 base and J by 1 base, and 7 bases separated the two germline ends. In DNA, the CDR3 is TGTGCCAGCTCACCACAGGGGTCGAACACTGAAGCTTTCTTT. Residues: CASSPQGSNTEAFF.

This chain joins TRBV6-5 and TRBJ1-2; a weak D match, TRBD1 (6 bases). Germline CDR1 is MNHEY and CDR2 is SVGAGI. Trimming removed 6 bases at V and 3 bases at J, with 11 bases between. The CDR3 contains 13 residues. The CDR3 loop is CASRQGVDYGYTF. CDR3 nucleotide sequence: TGTGCCAGCAGACAGGGCGTCGACTATGGCTACACCTTC.

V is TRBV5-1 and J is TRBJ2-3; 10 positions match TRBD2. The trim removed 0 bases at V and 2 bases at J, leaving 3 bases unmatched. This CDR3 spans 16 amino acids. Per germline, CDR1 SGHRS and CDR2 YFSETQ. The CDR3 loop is CASSLGTSGITDTQYF. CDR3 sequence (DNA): TGCGCCAGCAGCTTGGGGACTAGCGGAATCACAGATACGCAGTATTTT.

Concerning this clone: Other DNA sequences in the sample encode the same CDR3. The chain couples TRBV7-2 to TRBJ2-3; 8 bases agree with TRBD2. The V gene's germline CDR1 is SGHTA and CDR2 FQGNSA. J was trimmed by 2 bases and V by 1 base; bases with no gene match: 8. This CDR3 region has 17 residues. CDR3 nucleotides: TGTGCCAGCAGCTTAGGGACCAGCGGGGGCTACACAGATACGCAGTATTTT. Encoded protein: CASSLGTSGGYTDTQYF.

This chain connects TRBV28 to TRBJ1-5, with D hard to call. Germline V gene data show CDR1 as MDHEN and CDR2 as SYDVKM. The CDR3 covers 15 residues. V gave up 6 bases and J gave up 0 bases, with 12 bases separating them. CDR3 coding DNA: TGTGCCAGCAGCGGGGAATCTTATAGCAATCAGCCCCAGCATTTT. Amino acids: CASSGESYSNQPQHF.

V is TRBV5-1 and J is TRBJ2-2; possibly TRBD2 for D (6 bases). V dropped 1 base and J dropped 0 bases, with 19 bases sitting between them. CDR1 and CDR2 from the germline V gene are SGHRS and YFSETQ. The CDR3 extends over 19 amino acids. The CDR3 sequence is CASSLTRREPNSNTGELFF. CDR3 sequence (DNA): TGCGCCAGCAGCTTGACTAGGAGGGAACCTAATTCGAACACCGGGGAGCTGTTTTTT.